Following are 32 T cell receptor beta chains from one sample sequenced in a study of T cells in tuberculosis. After thawing and overnight rest, PBMC were stained with GMM-loaded CD1B tetramer, viability dye and anti-CD3 for sorting. C32 glucose monomycolate from Rhodococcus equi was loaded onto the CD1B tetramers. The protocol was immunoSEQ multiplex PCR, while the TCRdb copy is restricted to in-frame clones and leaves out a portion. Of nearly 60,000 clones listed, 70% to 90% are singletons. The sequenced material came from CD1b-GMM tetramer-negative cells sorted from PBMCs. These receptors were collected from an adult woman with latent tuberculosis.

CDR3: CASSPGRFGLINTGELFF. DNA for the CDR3: TGTGCCAGCTCACCCGGGCGGTTCGGACTGATTAACACCGGGGAGCTGTTTTTT. The J gene is TRBJ2-2, the V gene TRBV18; a weak D match, TRBD2 (5 bases). The CDR3 extends over 18 amino acids. Trimming took off 3 bases at V and 2 bases at J, with 19 bases between the two ends. Per germline, CDR1 KGHSH and CDR2 LQKENI.

The chain carries TRBV30 and TRBJ1-6, with a weak D call TRBD1 (5 bases). V lost 3 bases, J lost 9 bases, and 18 bases lay in between. There are 15 residues in the CDR3. Germline V CDR1 and CDR2: GTSNPN, SVGIG (reference sequence). CDR3 DNA sequence: TGTGCCTGGAGACAATCCGACAGAACCACTTCACCCCTCCACTTT. Its protein product is CAWRQSDRTTSPLHF.

V gene TRBV29-1 combines with J gene TRBJ2-3, with 10 bases identical to TRBD1. This CDR3 region has 14 residues. The germline V gene has CDR1 SQVTM and CDR2 ANQGSEA. V shed 3 bases and J 2 bases; nucleotides not matched to a gene: 2. The CDR3 DNA is TGCAGCGTTGACGGGACAGGGGCCACAGATACGCAGTATTTT. Its translation: CSVDGTGATDTQYF.

The chain uses TRBV11-2 and TRBJ2-7; D call uncertain. The CDR3 has 12 residues. Germline values: CDR1 SGHAT, CDR2 FQNNGV. V gave up 4 bases and J gave up 3 bases, with 7 bases separating them. In nucleotides, the CDR3 is TGTGCCAGCAGCTCCTCCCTCTACGAGCAGTACTTC. Encoded protein: CASSSSLYEQYF.

In its sample, this clone was seen once. The V call is TRBV2, the J call TRBJ2-3, with D maybe TRBD1 (6 bases). Trimming took 5 bases from V and 2 from J, leaving 17 bases between them. In germline, CDR1 is SNHLY, CDR2 FYNNEI. This CDR3 spans 16 amino acids. CDR3 sequence: CASSRLTGTLTDTQYF. CDR3 coding DNA: TGTGCCAGCAGTCGTTTAACAGGGACCCTCACAGATACGCAGTATTTT.

The chain has TRBV13 and TRBJ2-5, with 9 bases aligning to TRBD2. With the DNA end fitting TRBJ2-7 better, the J assignment may be wrong. CDR3 length equals 15 residues. Germline loops: CDR1 PRHDT, CDR2 FYEKMQ (reference sequence). The chain's CDR3 is CASSLSTSGTYEQYF. As DNA, the CDR3 is TGTGCCAGCAGCTTATCGACTAGCGGTACCTACGAGCAGTACTTC.

This clone was seen a handful of times. This chain connects TRBV19 to TRBJ1-2; 9 nucleotides align to TRBD1. V gave up 8 bases and J gave up 8 bases; unmatched junction bases: 18. This CDR3 has 16 residues. Germline CDR1 LNHDA, CDR2 SQIVND (reference sequence). CDR3: CASQRRDRVGYGGYTF. CDR3 DNA: TGTGCCAGTCAGAGACGGGACAGGGTCGGGTACGGCGGCTACACCTTC.

The chain couples TRBV29-1 to TRBJ2-3; D uncertain. The CDR3 totals 17 residues. V shed 1 base and J shed 2 bases, with 19 bases lying between them. Per germline, CDR1 SQVTM and CDR2 ANQGSEA. Written as DNA, the CDR3 is TGCAGCGTTGAAGGCATCGTTGGGCCTCAGGACACAGATACGCAGTATTTT. It specifies CSVEGIVGPQDTDTQYF.

A note on this clone: The junction does not match germline at one end; this may be a read error. This chain links TRBV7-2 with TRBJ1-5, with a weak D call TRBD1 (6 bases). This CDR3 region has 15 residues. The V gene's germline CDR1 is SGHTA and CDR2 FQGNSA. In nucleotides, the CDR3 is TGTGCCAGCAGCCTAGCGACAGGACTGAATCAGCCCCAGCATTTT. This codes for CASSLATGLNQPQHF.

This chain uses TRBV19 with TRBJ2-1; TRBD1 is a possible D gene (6 bases). Germline V CDR1 and CDR2: LNHDA, SQIVND (reference sequence). V was cut by 6 bases and J by 4 bases, with 19 bases left in between. The CDR3 is 16 amino acids. The CDR3, as DNA: TGTGCCAGTAGCCCCCCCGGGACAAGGCCTTACAATGAGCAGTTCTTC. Its translation is CASSPPGTRPYNEQFF.

The J gene is TRBJ2-7, the V gene TRBV7-3; D remains ambiguous. The CDR3 runs 14 residues. Trimming took 5 bases from V and 3 from J, leaving 14 bases between them. In germline, CDR1 is SGHTA, CDR2 FQGTGA. In DNA form, the CDR3 reads TGTGCCAGCAGCGGTCCAGGAACCTACTACGAGCAGTACTTC. It codes for CASSGPGTYYEQYF.

The chain uses TRBV29-1 and TRBJ1-1; 8 bases match TRBD1. This CDR3 has 15 residues. Trimming at V came to 1 base and at J to 1 base, leaving 5 bases not matched to a gene. Germline V lookup: CDR1 SQVTM, CDR2 ANQGSEA. The CDR3 DNA reads as TGCAGCGTTGAAGGGACAGGGTTCGGGAACACTGAAGCTTTCTTT. This gives the protein CSVEGTGFGNTEAFF.

The chain carries TRBV5-4 and TRBJ2-3; a weak D match, TRBD1 (6 bases). This CDR3 has 16 amino acids. Germline V CDR1 and CDR2: SGHNT, YYREEE (reference sequence). V was pared by 0 bases and J by 1 base, with 12 bases between. As DNA, the CDR3 is TGTGCCAGCAGCTTGGGTTGGGCAGGGGGCACAGATACGCAGTATTTT. Protein: CASSLGWAGGTDTQYF. Full variable domain (missing parts from reference TRBV5-4 and TRBJ2-3): ETGVTQSPTHLIKTRGQQVTLRCSSQSGHNTVSWYQQALGQGPQFIFQYYREEENGRGNFPPRFSGLQFPNYSSELNVNALELDDSALYLCASSLGWAGGTDTQYFGPGTRLTVL.

This clone was found once. The V gene is TRBV27, the J gene TRBJ2-2, with TRBD1 matching over 8 bases. The length of the CDR3 is 14 residues. The V gene end was trimmed by 9 bases and the J gene end by 3 bases; junction bases not matched to a gene: 6. Germline CDR1 is MNHEY and CDR2 is SMNVEV (reference sequence). In nucleotides, the CDR3 is TGTGCCAGTAAGGCGGACAGGGACACCGGGGAGCTGTTTTTT. The encoded protein is CASKADRDTGELFF.

This clone has more than one count but fewer than ten. The gene calls are TRBV10-2 and TRBJ2-1; 9 positions agree with TRBD2. The CDR3 spans 15 residues. Germline V gene lookup returns CDR1 WSHSY and CDR2 SAAADI. The J segment lost 7 bases and the V segment lost 7 bases, leaving 11 bases of the junction unmatched. Here the CDR3 reads CASTLSGRKDNEQFF. The DNA for the CDR3 is TGCGCCAGCACCCTTAGCGGGAGAAAGGATAATGAGCAGTTCTTC.

V and J are TRBV10-3 and TRBJ2-2; 10 bases match TRBD2. The J segment lost 7 bases and the V segment lost 7 bases, leaving 6 bases of the junction unmatched. The CDR3 covers 14 residues. From germline, CDR1 is ENHRY and CDR2 SYGVKD. The CDR3 is CAINQRGGGGELFF. For the CDR3, the DNA is TGTGCCATCAATCAGCGGGGGGGAGGCGGGGAGCTGTTTTTT.

A note on this clone: Other DNA sequences of this sample code for an identical CDR3. The chain carries TRBV7-2 and TRBJ1-2, with 7 positions matching TRBD1. V dropped 3 bases and J dropped 6; count of bases not matched to a gene: 4. This CDR3 has 13 amino acids. The germline V gene has CDR1 SGHTA and CDR2 FQGNSA. CDR3 bases: TGTGCCAGCAGCTTTCAGGGGGGAAATGGCTACACCTTC. This sequence encodes CASSFQGGNGYTF. Using reference TRBV7-2 and TRBJ1-2 for the parts outside the CDR3, the full variable domain is GAGVSQSPSNKVTEKGKDVELRCDPISGHTALYWYRQSLGQGLEFLIYFQGNSAPDKSGLPSDRFSAERTGGSVSTLTIQRTQQEDSAVYLCASSFQGGNGYTFGSGTRLTVV.

Here the CDR3 reads CASSLTRSKLDTQYF. CDR3 DNA: TGTGCCAGCAGCTTAACCCGGTCTAAATTAGATACGCAGTATTTT. The rearrangement joins TRBV7-8 to TRBJ2-3, with D unclear. Per germline, CDR1 SGHVS and CDR2 FQNEAQ. V shed 2 bases and J shed 5 bases, with 14 bases lying between them. The CDR3 has 15 amino acids.

The rearrangement links TRBV4-3 to TRBJ2-2; 9 nucleotides match TRBD1. Germline V gene lookup returns CDR1 LGHNA and CDR2 YSLEER. CDR3 length: 17 residues. The V segment lost 2 bases and the J segment 4 bases; nucleotides outside the gene matches: 8. The CDR3 sequence is CASSQPTGGVGTGELFF. In DNA form, the CDR3 reads TGCGCCAGCAGCCAACCCACAGGGGGCGTAGGCACCGGGGAGCTGTTTTTT.

The chain carries TRBV14 and TRBJ2-6, with D uncertain. Germline V gene sequence: CDR1 SGHDN, CDR2 FVKESK. Trimming took off 3 bases at V and 3 bases at J, with 18 bases between the two ends. The CDR3 contains 18 residues. As DNA, the CDR3 is TGTGCCAGCAGCCATCGCACGTCTCCCAGGATTGGGGCCAACGTCCTGACTTTC. Protein: CASSHRTSPRIGANVLTF.

The V and J genes are TRBV6-4 and TRBJ2-3, with D possibly matching TRBD2 (6 bases). Between the trimmed V and J ends, which lost 8 bases and 2 bases, there was a span of 17 bases. The CDR3 has 15 residues. The germline V gene encodes CDR1 MRHNA and CDR2 SNTAGT. The CDR3 loop reads CASSSGDAPTDTQYF. CDR3 nucleotides: TGTGCCAGCTCATCGGGGGACGCGCCCACAGATACGCAGTATTTT.

J is TRBJ2-3 and V is TRBV7-2; 11 positions match TRBD2. The V segment lost 5 bases and the J segment 0 bases; nucleotides outside the gene matches: 10. Germline CDR1 reads SGHTA; CDR2 reads FQGNSA. CDR3 length: 18 residues. The CDR3 is CASSHGLAGFYSTDTQYF. Here the CDR3 DNA reads TGTGCCAGCAGCCACGGACTAGCGGGTTTCTATAGCACAGATACGCAGTATTTT. Full variable domain (outside the CDR3, taken from reference TRBV7-2 and TRBJ2-3): GAGVSQSPSNKVTEKGKDVELRCDPISGHTALYWYRQSLGQGLEFLIYFQGNSAPDKSGLPSDRFSAERTGGSVSTLTIQRTQQEDSAVYLCASSHGLAGFYSTDTQYFGPGTRLTVL.

This chain connects TRBV5-4 to TRBJ2-7; TRBD1 might be the D (6 bases). The CDR3 length is 13 residues. V lost 3 bases, J lost 4 bases, and 11 bases lay in between. Germline CDR1 SGHNT, CDR2 YYREEE (reference sequence). CDR3 in DNA: TGTGCCAGCAGCTCCGACAGGCAATACGAGCAGTACTTC. Residues: CASSSDRQYEQYF.

The gene calls are TRBV6-6 and TRBJ1-2; D is undetermined. The ends were cut back, 7 bases at V and 4 bases at J, with 10 bases in the middle. The CDR3 is 12 residues long. Germline V gene sequence: CDR1 MNHNY, CDR2 SVGAGI (reference sequence). The CDR3 loop is CASTGSLYGYTF. The CDR3 DNA follows: TGTGCCAGCACCGGGAGCCTCTATGGCTACACCTTC.

The V call is TRBV7-2, the J call TRBJ2-5; 8 bases fit TRBD2. The trim removed 0 bases at V and 7 bases at J, leaving 10 bases unmatched. The CDR3 has 16 amino acids. Germline assignment: CDR1 SGHTA and CDR2 FQGNSA. The CDR3 protein is CASSLAGGARSATQYF. DNA of the CDR3: TGTGCCAGCAGCTTAGCCGGGGGGGCGAGGTCGGCGACCCAGTACTTC. The full variable domain, in which reference TRBV7-2 and TRBJ2-5 provide the parts outside the CDR3, is GAGVSQSPSNKVTEKGKDVELRCDPISGHTALYWYRQSLGQGLEFLIYFQGNSAPDKSGLPSDRFSAERTGGSVSTLTIQRTQQEDSAVYLCASSLAGGARSATQYFGPGTRLLVL.

This rearrangement joins TRBV27 to TRBJ1-4; D uncertain. Germline assignment: CDR1 MNHEY and CDR2 SMNVEV (reference sequence). The CDR3 sequence is 15 residues long. V was trimmed by 6 bases and J by 7 bases, leaving 18 bases between them. CDR3 sequence reads: CASSLVGEPSEKLFF. The CDR3 DNA follows: TGTGCCAGCAGCCTAGTCGGGGAGCCGAGTGAAAAACTGTTTTTT.

This chain links TRBV5-1 with TRBJ1-6; 8 bases are shared with TRBD1. J was trimmed by 9 bases and V by 4 bases; bases with no gene match: 6. Germline values: CDR1 SGHRS, CDR2 YFSETQ. The CDR3 totals 14 residues. The CDR3, as DNA: TGCGCCAGCAGCCATGGACAGGGAACTTCACCCCTCCACTTT. The encoded protein is CASSHGQGTSPLHF.

This clone has a handful of counts. This chain links TRBV4-1 with TRBJ1-1; D unclear. CDR1 MGHRA and CDR2 YSYEKL come from the germline V gene. The V and J ends lost 0 bases and 0 bases respectively, with 11 bases between them. The length of the CDR3 is 16 residues. The CDR3 region is CASSQEGPQLNTEAFF. The CDR3 DNA is TGCGCCAGCAGCCAAGAGGGCCCCCAGTTGAACACTGAAGCTTTCTTT.

The chain is built from TRBV4-3 and TRBJ2-1, with D tentatively TRBD2 (6 bases). Trimming took 1 base from V and 7 from J, leaving 20 bases between them. This CDR3 has 17 amino acids. Germline values: CDR1 LGHNA, CDR2 YSLEER. The CDR3 coding sequence is TGCGCCAGCAGCCAAGGCCTCGGTGGCGGGACCCTTAATGAGCAGTTCTTC. Translated: CASSQGLGGGTLNEQFF.

The gene calls are TRBV7-2 and TRBJ2-7, with D perhaps TRBD1 (5 bases). This CDR3 has 15 amino acids. V dropped 0 bases and J dropped 2 bases, with 11 bases sitting between them. Germline V lookup: CDR1 SGHTA, CDR2 FQGNSA. The chain's CDR3 is CASSLAWAGPYEQYF. The CDR3 DNA is TGTGCCAGCAGCTTAGCATGGGCAGGGCCCTACGAGCAGTACTTC.

J is TRBJ2-7 and V is TRBV25-1, with D tentatively TRBD1 (5 bases). Deletions cut 3 bases from V and 0 bases from J, with 12 bases between. Germline V CDR1 and CDR2: MGHDK, SYGVNS. There are 15 residues in the CDR3. CDR3 sequence reads: CASSEVGAHSYEQYF. DNA of the CDR3: TGTGCCAGCAGTGAGGTAGGGGCCCACTCCTACGAGCAGTACTTC.

This chain connects TRBV6-5 to TRBJ2-7; 8 bases map to TRBD1. Trimming at V came to 5 bases and at J to 2 bases, leaving 5 bases not matched to a gene. CDR1 is MNHEY and CDR2 is SVGAGI in the germline V gene. This CDR3 spans 14 amino acids. CDR3 nucleotides: TGTGCCAGCAGTGAACAGGGGGATACCTACGAGCAGTACTTC. Its translation: CASSEQGDTYEQYF.